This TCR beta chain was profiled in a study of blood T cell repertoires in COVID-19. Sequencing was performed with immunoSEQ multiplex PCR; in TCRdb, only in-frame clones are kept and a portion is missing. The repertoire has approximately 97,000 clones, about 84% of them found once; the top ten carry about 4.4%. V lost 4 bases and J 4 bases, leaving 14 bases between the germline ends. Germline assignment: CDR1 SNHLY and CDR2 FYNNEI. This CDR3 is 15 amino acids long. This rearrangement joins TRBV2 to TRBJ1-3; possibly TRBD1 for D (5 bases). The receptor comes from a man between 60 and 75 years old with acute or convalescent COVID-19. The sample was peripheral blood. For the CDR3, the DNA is TGTGCCAGCAGTGCCCCAGGGAAGGAGGGAAACACCATATATTTT. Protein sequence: CASSAPGKEGNTIYF.